The sequence of this TCR beta chain was determined in a study of CD8+ T cells in alopecia areata. Following extraction, RNA underwent reverse transcription to cDNA, which served as the sequencing template. Repertoires were generated with immunoSEQ multiplex PCR, while TCRdb's copy carries only in-frame clones and drops some. Of over 150,000 clones listed, 63% are singletons. Germline-derived CDR1 and CDR2 are SNHLY and FYNNEI. The CDR3 sequence is 15 residues long. Germline trimming cut 4 bases from V and 1 base from J; bases unmatched to any gene: 4. The receptor was derived from a human donor with alopecia areata. Sequenced material: CD4+ T cells sorted from blood, taken at week 0. The chain has TRBV2 and TRBJ2-3; 8 nucleotides agree with TRBD2. The CDR3, as DNA: TGTGCCAGCAGTGTTCAGGGACTAGGCACAGATACGCAGTATTTT. This sequence encodes CASSVQGLGTDTQYF.